Following are 27 T cell receptor beta chains from one sample sequenced in a study of Ad26.COV2.S vaccination and SARS-CoV-2 variants listed by TCRdb under 2021. What this sample's treatment or condition label stands for: 19 received Ad26.COV2.S at low or high dose, single or two shots; about 5 received placebo; per-sample allocation not given. For vaccine and placebo recipients, the sequenced repertoires came from samples collected on day 63 after the first injection. Libraries were prepared through the immunoSEQ multiplex PCR assay. Here the immuneACCESS table is served through TCRdb, limited to in-frame sequences with V and J called. Missing clones are a known gap in these copies; in checked studies unresolved V genes cover under half, and the rest lacks a known reason. This sample lists fewer than 400,000 clones; around 84% were detected once. The biggest ten clones account for approximately 2% of the sample.

The specimen comprised peripheral blood, sampled in a trial of Ad26.COV2.S vaccine versus placebo. The source of these receptors is a person between 18 and 65 years old who received the Ad26.COV2.S COVID-19 vaccine or a placebo.

The chain combines TRBV5-4 with TRBJ2-2; 8 bases match TRBD1. Germline trimming cut 0 bases from V and 6 bases from J; bases unmatched to any gene: 7. Per germline, CDR1 SGHNT and CDR2 YYREEE (reference sequence). The CDR3 has 16 residues. CDR3 sequence (DNA): TGTGCCAGCAGCTTGGCGCCAACACAGGGGGCCGGGGAGCTGTTTTTT. Its translation: CASSLAPTQGAGELFF.

V usage is TRBV30 and J usage is TRBJ1-6; 8 nucleotides align to TRBD1. The CDR3 loop spans 15 amino acids. Germline-derived CDR1 and CDR2 are GTSNPN and SVGIG (reference sequence). J gave up 10 bases and V 6 bases, and 14 bases lay outside the gene matches. The CDR3 reads CACQKVVQGGSPLHF. CDR3 coding DNA: TGTGCCTGCCAAAAGGTAGTACAGGGGGGCTCACCCCTCCACTTT.

The chain couples TRBV29-1 to TRBJ1-2; 9 nucleotides line up with TRBD1. CDR1 SQVTM and CDR2 ANQGSEA come from the germline V gene. After removal of 0 bases from V and 7 bases from J, the junction contained 9 bases not matched to a gene. CDR3 length: 15 residues. The CDR3 DNA reads as TGCAGCGTTGAAGATCGGGGGACAGGGTCTACTGGCTACACCTTC. Its protein is CSVEDRGTGSTGYTF. The variable domain in full, completed from reference TRBV29-1 and TRBJ1-2, reads SAVISQKPSRDICQRGTSLTIQCQVDSQVTMMFWYRQQPGQSLTLIATANQGSEATYESGFVIDKFPISRPNLTFSTLTVSNMSPEDSSIYLCSVEDRGTGSTGYTFGSGTRLTVV.

The chain carries TRBV7-8 and TRBJ2-1; D remains unclear. The V end was cut by 6 bases, the J end by 0 bases, with 15 bases between. From germline, CDR1 is SGHVS and CDR2 FQNEAQ. The CDR3 runs 16 residues. DNA for the CDR3: TGTGCCAGCAGGCCTTTAGGGTCTAGCTCCTACAATGAGCAGTTCTTC. Amino acid sequence: CASRPLGSSSYNEQFF.

The chain recombines TRBV20-1 with TRBJ2-7; D is undetermined. Germline loops: CDR1 DFQATT, CDR2 SNEGSKA (reference sequence). V lost 5 bases, J lost 6 bases, and 11 bases lay in between. This CDR3 has 11 amino acids. The CDR3 sequence: CSAVKLGEQYF. DNA of the CDR3: TGCAGTGCTGTGAAACTGGGCGAGCAGTACTTC.

The chain links TRBV7-9 to TRBJ1-2; 9 bases map to TRBD1. V lost 5 bases, J lost 4 bases, and 5 bases stayed unmatched. CDR1 and CDR2 (germline): SEHNR, FQNEAQ (reference sequence). The CDR3 runs 14 residues. CDR3 sequence (DNA): TGTGCCAGCAGCCCCCGGACAGGGGCCTATGGCTACACCTTC. This sequence encodes CASSPRTGAYGYTF.

The rearrangement uses TRBV30 and TRBJ1-5; 10 positions match TRBD1. Germline V gives CDR1 GTSNPN, CDR2 SVGIG (reference sequence). Trimming at V came to 5 bases and at J to 4 bases, leaving 2 bases not matched to a gene. This CDR3 spans 13 amino acids. The CDR3 nucleotides are TGTGCCTGGCAGGGACAGGGGAATCAGCCCCAGCATTTT. Translating gives CAWQGQGNQPQHF. The variable domain in full, completed from reference TRBV30 and TRBJ1-5, reads SQTIHQWPATLVQPVGSPLSLECTVEGTSNPNLYWYRQAAGRGLQLLFYSVGIGQISSEVPQNLSASRPQDRQFILSSKKLLLSDSGFYLCAWQGQGNQPQHFGDGTRLSIL.

The J gene is TRBJ2-3, the V gene TRBV15; 12 bases are shared with TRBD2. The CDR3 has 16 amino acids. Germline trimming cut 1 base from V and 2 bases from J; bases unmatched to any gene: 1. In germline, CDR1 is LNHNV, CDR2 YYDKDF (reference sequence). The CDR3: CATSRGLAGATDTQYF. In DNA form, the CDR3 reads TGTGCCACCAGCAGAGGACTAGCGGGGGCCACAGATACGCAGTATTTT. Complete variable domain (other parts from reference TRBV15 and TRBJ2-3): DAMVIQNPRYQVTQFGKPVTLSCSQTLNHNVMYWYQQKSSQAPKLLFHYYDKDFNNEADTPDNFQSRRPNTSFCFLDIRSPGLGDTAMYLCATSRGLAGATDTQYFGPGTRLTVL.

The rearrangement joins TRBV18 to TRBJ2-5; D perhaps matches TRBD2 (6 bases). The length of the CDR3 is 15 residues. Germline assignment: CDR1 KGHSH and CDR2 LQKENI. The germline V and J ends were trimmed by 1 base and 5 bases, with 14 bases remaining between them. As DNA, the CDR3 is TGTGCCAGCTCACCACGCTGGAGGGAGACGGAGACCCAGTACTTC. It encodes CASSPRWRETETQYF.

This rearrangement joins TRBV5-4 to TRBJ2-7; TRBD2 might be the D (5 bases). The CDR3 is 16 amino acids. V gave up 0 bases and J gave up 2 bases, with 15 bases separating them. The germline V gene encodes CDR1 SGHNT and CDR2 YYREEE (reference sequence). In DNA, the CDR3 is TGTGCCAGCAGCTTGGGCGACCGCCGGGAAACCTACGAGCAGTACTTC. It yields the protein CASSLGDRRETYEQYF.

The rearrangement uses TRBV6-5 and TRBJ2-3, with 7 positions matching TRBD2. The ends lost 7 bases at V and 0 bases at J; junction bases unmatched: 4. CDR1 MNHEY and CDR2 SVGAGI come from the germline V gene. CDR3 size: 14 residues. The CDR3 loop reads CASTPGLSTDTQYF. The CDR3 nucleotides are TGTGCCAGCACTCCGGGACTAAGCACAGATACGCAGTATTTT.

The chain uses TRBV19 and TRBJ1-5, with TRBD1 matching over 7 bases. The ends lost 6 bases at V and 3 bases at J; junction bases unmatched: 5. This CDR3 contains 14 residues. Germline V CDR1 and CDR2: LNHDA, SQIVND (reference sequence). The CDR3: CASSLGQFNQPQHF. CDR3 sequence (DNA): TGTGCCAGTAGCTTGGGACAGTTCAATCAGCCCCAGCATTTT.

This sequence joins TRBV18 and TRBJ2-3; possibly TRBD1 for D (6 bases). The V gene lost 8 bases and the J gene lost 2 bases, with 14 bases spanning the gap. Germline values: CDR1 KGHSH, CDR2 LQKENI. The CDR3 length is 14 residues. The CDR3 is CASTPKGDTDTQYF. CDR3 DNA sequence: TGTGCCAGCACCCCTAAGGGGGACACAGATACGCAGTATTTT.

The chain couples TRBV19 to TRBJ2-5; 8 bases align to TRBD1. Trimming removed 5 bases from V and 7 bases from J; junction bases left unmatched: 9. The CDR3 covers 14 residues. Germline CDR1 and CDR2: LNHDA and SQIVND (reference sequence). The CDR3 DNA reads as TGTGCCAGTAGTCCAGGACAGGGTGGGGGGACCCAGTACTTC. Its translation: CASSPGQGGGTQYF. The variable domain in full, with the rest retrieved from reference TRBV19 and TRBJ2-5, is DGGITQSPKYLFRKEGQNVTLSCEQNLNHDAMYWYRQDPGQGLRLIYYSQIVNDFQKGDIAEGYSVSREKKESFPLTVTSAQKNPTAFYLCASSPGQGGGTQYFGPGTRLLVL.

This clone has only one observation. This sample also contains other DNA sequences that code for the same CDR3. V and J are TRBV19 and TRBJ2-7; 8 bases map to TRBD1. The V gene's germline CDR1 is LNHDA and CDR2 SQIVND (reference sequence). CDR3 length: 14 residues. Germline trimming cut 3 bases from V and 2 bases from J; bases unmatched to any gene: 3. Here the CDR3 DNA reads TGTGCCAGTAGTATCGGGACAGGAACCTACGAGCAGTACTTC. Protein sequence: CASSIGTGTYEQYF.

The rearrangement links TRBV4-3 to TRBJ2-3; no clear D gene. Germline V gene sequence: CDR1 LGHNA, CDR2 YSLEER. The germline V and J ends were trimmed by 0 bases and 10 bases, with 14 bases remaining between them. CDR3 size: 14 residues. The chain's CDR3 is CASSQDLKTPPQYF. DNA of the CDR3: TGCGCCAGCAGCCAAGATCTTAAGACCCCCCCGCAGTATTTT.

The genes are TRBV30 and TRBJ2-1, with 9 positions matching TRBD1. Germline loops: CDR1 GTSNPN, CDR2 SVGIG (reference sequence). J gave up 7 bases and V 2 bases, and 21 bases lay outside the gene matches. The CDR3 totals 19 residues. For the CDR3, the DNA is TGTGCCTGGAGTTCCGGGACAGGGTTACGAGCGGGGTTTGCGAATGAGCAGTTCTTC. It codes for CAWSSGTGLRAGFANEQFF. The variable domain in full, completed from reference TRBV30 and TRBJ2-1, reads SQTIHQWPATLVQPVGSPLSLECTVEGTSNPNLYWYRQAAGRGLQLLFYSVGIGQISSEVPQNLSASRPQDRQFILSSKKLLLSDSGFYLCAWSSGTGLRAGFANEQFFGPGTRLTVL.

This clone has just a few counts. The CDR3 loop reads CASSGARTGGAVNIQYF. CDR3 coding DNA: TGTGCCAGCAGTGGGGCCAGGACAGGGGGCGCGGTAAACATTCAGTACTTC. This rearrangement joins TRBV2 to TRBJ2-4; 11 nucleotides line up with TRBD1. V gave up 4 bases and J gave up 6 bases; unmatched junction bases: 11. The CDR3 runs 17 residues. Per the germline V gene, CDR1 is SNHLY and CDR2 is FYNNEI.

V and J are TRBV29-1 and TRBJ1-1; 7 bases align to TRBD1. Trimming at V came to 4 bases and at J to 3 bases, leaving 11 bases not matched to a gene. The CDR3 runs 15 residues. Germline assignment: CDR1 SQVTM and CDR2 ANQGSEA. The CDR3 region is CSVAGGDRAHTEAFF. For the CDR3, the DNA is TGCAGCGTTGCGGGTGGTGACAGGGCCCACACTGAAGCTTTCTTT.

This rearrangement joins TRBV6-2 or TRBV6-3 to TRBJ2-5; weak D call: TRBD1 (6 bases). V was pared by 5 bases and J by 4 bases, with 8 bases between. The CDR3 runs 12 residues. Germline V lookup: CDR1 MNHEY, CDR2 SVGEGT. CDR3 protein: CASSPGVETQYF. CDR3 bases: TGTGCCAGCAGTCCAGGGGTAGAGACCCAGTACTTC.

The CDR3 is CASSVGGGANYGYTF. CDR3 sequence (DNA): TGTGCCAGCAGCGTAGGGGGGGGAGCTAACTATGGCTACACCTTC. This rearrangement joins TRBV9 to TRBJ1-2; D is perhaps TRBD1 (5 bases). Trimming pared 0 bases from V and 0 bases from J, leaving 9 bases between. CDR1 SGDLS and CDR2 YYNGEE come from the germline V gene. CDR3 length: 15 amino acids.

This clone appeared once. The rearrangement joins TRBV25-1 to TRBJ2-1, with D unresolved. This CDR3 has 15 residues. Trimming pared 3 bases from V and 2 bases from J, leaving 11 bases between. Germline CDR1 and CDR2: MGHDK and SYGVNS. The CDR3 here is CASSDLSGTYNEQFF. The CDR3 DNA reads as TGTGCCAGCAGTGATTTGTCAGGTACCTACAATGAGCAGTTCTTC.

The rearrangement uses TRBV6-2 or TRBV6-3 and TRBJ1-5, with D possibly being TRBD1 (5 bases). The CDR3 consists of 17 residues. The ends were cut back, 3 bases at V and 0 bases at J, with 15 bases in the middle. Germline V lookup: CDR1 MNHEY, CDR2 SVGEGT. CDR3 in DNA: TGTGCCAGCAGTTATGGCGTCAGGAGGGGTAGCAATCAGCCCCAGCATTTT. Translation: CASSYGVRRGSNQPQHF.

With regard to this clone: The sample carries other DNA sequences with the same CDR3. V usage is TRBV7-2 and J usage is TRBJ2-2; D may be TRBD1 (5 bases). This CDR3 is built from 14 residues. CDR1 is SGHTA, CDR2 FQGNSA, per germline. V was shortened by 1 base and J by 4 bases, with 7 bases between the two germline ends. CDR3 region: CASSLGRGTGELFF. The CDR3 DNA follows: TGTGCCAGCAGCTTAGGAAGGGGCACCGGGGAGCTGTTTTTT.

The chain joins TRBV5-1 to TRBJ1-6, with 7 bases aligning to TRBD1. The CDR3 runs to 16 residues. J lost 9 bases, V lost 0 bases, and 9 bases had no gene match. Per germline, CDR1 SGHRS and CDR2 YFSETQ. In DNA, the CDR3 is TGCGCCAGCAGCTTGGATGGGACAGCCCGCAGTTCACCCCTCCACTTT. Encoded protein: CASSLDGTARSSPLHF.

V usage is TRBV10-3 and J usage is TRBJ1-2, with a weak D call TRBD1 (5 bases). V shed 6 bases and J shed 4 bases, with 9 bases lying between them. The CDR3 has 12 residues. The V gene's germline CDR1 is ENHRY and CDR2 SYGVKD. The CDR3 DNA sequence: TGTGCCATCAGACCCGGGGCCTATGGCTACACCTTC. Its translation is CAIRPGAYGYTF.

As concerns this clone: This sample includes further DNA sequences coding for the same CDR3. The rearrangement joins TRBV4-3 to TRBJ2-5; 7 bases agree with TRBD2. The CDR3 extends over 14 amino acids. J was trimmed by 5 bases and V by 1 base; bases with no gene match: 4. Germline V gene sequence: CDR1 LGHNA, CDR2 YSLEER. The CDR3 coding sequence is TGCGCCAGCAGCCAAGGACTAGCCGGGGAGACCCAGTACTTC. Translation: CASSQGLAGETQYF.